The 27 T cell receptor beta chains presented below share a single source sample, sequenced in a study of T cell responses to AZD1222 COVID-19 vaccine. TCRdb's copy holds only in-frame clones and misses some; the assay was immunoSEQ multiplex PCR. The repertoire has some 150,000 clones, 86% of them found once; the top ten carry about 4.9%. This sample comprised peripheral blood, obtained 28 days after the second AZD1222 dose. These receptors came from an adult who received the AZD1222 COVID-19 vaccine.

There are a few counts of this clone. V gene TRBV3-1 (or the pseudogene TRBV3-2) combines with J gene TRBJ1-6, with D uncertain. There are 14 residues in the CDR3. The germline CDR1 and CDR2 sequences are LGHDT and YNNKEL (reference sequence). Deletions cut 1 base from V and 7 bases from J, with 8 bases between. The CDR3 protein is CASSQVGLNSPLHF. The CDR3, as DNA: TGTGCCAGCAGCCAAGTGGGTCTCAATTCACCCCTCCACTTT.

In its sample, this clone was seen a few times. This chain uses TRBV10-2 with TRBJ2-1; a possible D gene is TRBD1 (6 bases). The CDR3 consists of 12 residues. Trimming shortened V by 6 bases and J by 9 bases, and 12 bases separated the two germline ends. Germline V gives CDR1 WSHSY, CDR2 SAAADI. In DNA, the CDR3 is TGCGCCAGCAGGGCCCAGGGGAGTGAGCAGTTCTTC. It translates to CASRAQGSEQFF.

The gene calls are TRBV7-9 and TRBJ1-2; 12 bases map to TRBD1. V dropped 1 base and J dropped 8; count of bases not matched to a gene: 5. The CDR3 has 15 residues. The V gene's germline CDR1 is SEHNR and CDR2 FQNEAQ (reference sequence). The CDR3 loop is CASSLDTGTGGGYTF. CDR3 coding DNA: TGTGCCAGCAGCTTAGATACCGGGACAGGGGGCGGCTACACCTTC.

The J gene is TRBJ1-1, the V gene TRBV7-9; D is perhaps TRBD1 (6 bases). Germline assignment: CDR1 SEHNR and CDR2 FQNEAQ (reference sequence). V was pared by 5 bases and J by 6 bases, with 13 bases between. The CDR3 contains 13 residues. The chain's CDR3 is CASSHEGGSEAFF. CDR3 bases: TGTGCCAGCAGCCATGAGGGGGGATCTGAAGCTTTCTTT. Full variable domain (rest looked up from reference TRBV7-9 and TRBJ1-1): DTGVSQNPRHKITKRGQNVTFRCDPISEHNRLYWYRQTLGQGPEFLTYFQNEAQLEKSRLLSDRFSAERPKGSFSTLEIQRTEQGDSAMYLCASSHEGGSEAFFGQGTRLTVV.

The J gene is TRBJ1-1, the V gene TRBV15, with a tentative D call TRBD1 (6 bases). There are 15 residues in the CDR3. V shed 7 bases and J shed 1 base, with 16 bases lying between them. CDR1 is LNHNV, CDR2 YYDKDF, per germline (reference sequence). CDR3 loop: CATTHRTEPNTEAFF. The CDR3 DNA sequence: TGTGCCACCACCCACCGGACAGAGCCGAACACTGAAGCTTTCTTT.

V usage is TRBV4-2 and J usage is TRBJ2-6, with TRBD2 matching 8 bases. There are 16 residues in the CDR3. Per the germline V gene, CDR1 is LGHNA and CDR2 is YNFKEQ. V lost 6 bases and J lost 0; bases outside the gene matches: 4. CDR3 sequence: CASSGAGDSGANVLTF. CDR3 sequence (DNA): TGTGCCAGCAGTGGAGCGGGGGACTCTGGGGCCAACGTCCTGACTTTC.

This sequence joins TRBV6-1 and TRBJ1-5; D is possibly TRBD1 (5 bases). The CDR3 has 16 amino acids. With 2 bases removed from V and 0 bases from J, the gap between germline ends came to 11 bases. CDR1 is MNHNS and CDR2 is SASEGT in the germline V gene. DNA of the CDR3: TGTGCCAGCAGTGAAAGGGGAGAAATTAGCAATCAGCCCCAGCATTTT. Its protein is CASSERGEISNQPQHF.

Here the CDR3 reads CASSVARGNEQFF. The CDR3 DNA reads TGCGCCAGCAGTGTAGCCAGGGGAAATGAGCAGTTCTTC. The rearrangement links TRBV10-2 to TRBJ2-1; the D gene is possibly TRBD1 (6 bases). Germline V lookup: CDR1 WSHSY, CDR2 SAAADI. V lost 4 bases and J 7 bases, leaving 11 bases between the germline ends. The CDR3 is 13 amino acids.

This rearrangement joins TRBV7-9 to TRBJ2-7; D call uncertain. V was shortened by 5 bases and J by 1 base, with 9 bases between the two germline ends. The CDR3 is 13 residues long. Germline V lookup: CDR1 SEHNR, CDR2 FQNEAQ (reference sequence). The CDR3 region is CASSAGRSYEQYF. For the CDR3, the DNA is TGTGCCAGCAGCGCCGGTAGGTCCTACGAGCAGTACTTC. Full variable domain (outside the CDR3, taken from reference TRBV7-9 and TRBJ2-7): DTGVSQNPRHKITKRGQNVTFRCDPISEHNRLYWYRQTLGQGPEFLTYFQNEAQLEKSRLLSDRFSAERPKGSFSTLEIQRTEQGDSAMYLCASSAGRSYEQYFGPGTRLTVT.

V usage is TRBV6-2 or TRBV6-3 and J usage is TRBJ1-1; tentative D call: TRBD1 (5 bases). The CDR3 covers 13 residues. Germline V CDR1 and CDR2: MNHEY, SVGEGT. The V end lost 5 bases, the J end lost 3 bases, and 10 bases lay between the germline ends. DNA of the CDR3: TGTGCCAGCAGTAACCAGGGTTACACTGAAGCTTTCTTT. Amino acids: CASSNQGYTEAFF.

V gene TRBV11-2 combines with J gene TRBJ2-7; 8 nucleotides match TRBD2. The germline V gene has CDR1 SGHAT and CDR2 FQNNGV. V lost 1 base and J lost 4; bases outside the gene matches: 12. The CDR3 covers 17 residues. The CDR3: CASSLGTSPKTNYEQYF. The CDR3 DNA reads as TGTGCCAGCAGCTTAGGGACTAGCCCTAAAACTAATTACGAGCAGTACTTC.

CDR3 residues: CASRRTGGHNEQFF. The CDR3, as DNA: TGTGCCAGCAGGCGGACGGGAGGCCACAATGAGCAGTTCTTC. The chain combines TRBV3-1 (or the pseudogene TRBV3-2) with TRBJ2-1; the match to TRBD2 covers 7 bases. The J segment lost 5 bases and the V segment lost 6 bases, leaving 7 bases of the junction unmatched. This CDR3 region has 14 residues. The germline V gene encodes CDR1 LGHDT and CDR2 YNNKEL (reference sequence).

This chain uses TRBV5-7 with TRBJ1-5; tentative D call: TRBD1 (5 bases). TRBV5-7 qualifies as an ORF whose function is uncertain. Trimming took off 4 bases at V and 3 bases at J, with 20 bases between the two ends. The CDR3 contains 17 residues. CDR3 sequence: CASSRRWDFSINQPQHF. As DNA, the CDR3 is TGTGCCAGCAGCCGTCGGTGGGACTTTTCAATCAATCAGCCCCAGCATTTT.

The chain is built from TRBV6-5 and TRBJ1-1; 7 bases line up with TRBD1. CDR1 and CDR2 from the germline V gene are MNHEY and SVGAGI. The CDR3 extends over 15 amino acids. The junction had 12 bases not matched to a gene; V was cut back by 6 bases and J by 5 bases. CDR3 nucleotides: TGTGCCAGCAGCTCTACAGGGGTTATTAGGACTGAAGCTTTCTTT. This codes for CASSSTGVIRTEAFF.

The J gene is TRBJ1-4, the V gene TRBV30, with D possibly being TRBD1 (5 bases). Trimming pared 4 bases from V and 3 bases from J, leaving 15 bases between. This CDR3 region has 15 residues. CDR1 and CDR2 from the germline V gene are GTSNPN and SVGIG (reference sequence). CDR3 amino acids: CAWTGVGTANEKLFF. CDR3 nucleotide sequence: TGTGCCTGGACGGGGGTCGGGACGGCTAATGAAAAACTGTTTTTT.

J is TRBJ1-1 and V is TRBV13, with D hard to call. Germline loops: CDR1 PRHDT, CDR2 FYEKMQ (reference sequence). V lost 1 base to trimming and J lost 0 bases, with 9 bases between them. This CDR3 is 15 amino acids long. Written as DNA, the CDR3 is TGTGCCAGCAGCTTAGCCCCCGGACTGAACACTGAAGCTTTCTTT. Its translation: CASSLAPGLNTEAFF.

The gene calls are TRBV12-5 and TRBJ2-7; D not certain. This CDR3 is built from 12 residues. V lost 2 bases to trimming and J lost 3 bases, with 5 bases between them. Germline V CDR1 and CDR2: LGHNT, FRNRAP. The DNA for the CDR3 is TGTGCTAGTGGTTTGATGGACTACGAGCAGTACTTC. It yields the protein CASGLMDYEQYF.

Concerning this clone: Other nucleotide sequences from this sample produce the same CDR3. The chain links TRBV10-1 to TRBJ1-2; D remains unclear. V was cut by 0 bases and J by 5 bases, with 7 bases left in between. Per germline, CDR1 WNHNN and CDR2 SYGVQD (reference sequence). The CDR3 has 13 residues. The CDR3 region has the DNA TGCGCCAGCAGTGAGTCTGCCTCATATGGCTACACCTTC. It translates to CASSESASYGYTF.

This sequence joins TRBV28 and TRBJ1-6; no clear D gene. The ends were cut back, 6 bases at V and 8 bases at J, with 8 bases in the middle. Germline V CDR1 and CDR2: MDHEN, SYDVKM. The CDR3 is 12 amino acids. CDR3 protein: CASSRTYSPLHF. CDR3 DNA: TGTGCCAGCAGCCGCACTTATTCACCCCTCCACTTT.

The sample holds one count of this clone. This rearrangement joins TRBV15 to TRBJ1-4; D is possibly TRBD1 (5 bases). The V gene's germline CDR1 is LNHNV and CDR2 YYDKDF (reference sequence). There are 15 residues in the CDR3. The V end was cut by 6 bases, the J end by 0 bases, with 11 bases between. CDR3 residues: CATSGQDTTNEKLFF. Here the CDR3 DNA reads TGTGCCACCAGTGGGCAGGACACAACTAATGAAAAACTGTTTTTT.

The chain has TRBV5-1 and TRBJ1-4; D unresolved. V lost 0 bases, J lost 5 bases, and 8 bases lay in between. Germline V gene sequence: CDR1 SGHRS, CDR2 YFSETQ. CDR3 length equals 14 residues. CDR3 nucleotide sequence: TGCGCCAGCAGCTTGGCCCTGGGGAATGAAAAACTGTTTTTT. It specifies CASSLALGNEKLFF.

This clone was seen only once. The V call is TRBV28, the J call TRBJ2-5, with D tentatively TRBD1 or TRBD2 (5 bases each). V lost 5 bases and J lost 4, with 17 bases in between. CDR3 length equals 15 residues. Germline lookup yields CDR1 MDHEN and CDR2 SYDVKM. CDR3 residues: CASSQGPPGRETQYF. Written as DNA, the CDR3 is TGTGCCAGCAGTCAAGGCCCCCCGGGGCGAGAGACCCAGTACTTC.

This clone was picked up a small number of times. The J gene is TRBJ1-6, the V gene TRBV19; no definite D call. CDR1 is LNHDA and CDR2 is SQIVND in the germline V gene (reference sequence). V was cut by 4 bases and J by 10 bases, with 14 bases left in between. This CDR3 has 14 residues. The DNA of the CDR3 is TGTGCCAGTAGTAGTGTTTCGGGTCAGTCACCCCTCCACTTT. As protein: CASSSVSGQSPLHF.

The chain couples TRBV10-3 to TRBJ2-3; 8 bases are a match to TRBD1. The germline CDR1 and CDR2 sequences are ENHRY and SYGVKD. The CDR3 length is 13 residues. Trimming removed 4 bases from V and 6 bases from J; junction bases left unmatched: 3. The CDR3 here is CAISGTGKDTQYF. The CDR3 DNA reads as TGTGCCATCAGTGGGACAGGGAAGGATACGCAGTATTTT.

The genes are TRBV5-1 and TRBJ2-3; 8 nucleotides line up with TRBD1. V was pared by 4 bases and J by 2 bases, with 6 bases of the junction left unmatched. Germline CDR1 SGHRS, CDR2 YFSETQ. The CDR3 has 15 residues. DNA for the CDR3: TGCGCCAGCAGCCTTCAGGGGGCGGCCACAGATACGCAGTATTTT. Amino acid sequence: CASSLQGAATDTQYF.

The chain couples TRBV5-6 to TRBJ2-3, with TRBD2 identical over 7 bases. The germline V gene encodes CDR1 SGHDT and CDR2 YYEEEE. This CDR3 has 15 residues. Trimming at V came to 4 bases and at J to 2 bases, leaving 7 bases not matched to a gene. The CDR3 region is CASSGLGRDTDTQYF. The CDR3 coding sequence is TGTGCCAGCAGCGGACTAGGCAGGGACACAGATACGCAGTATTTT.

This chain links TRBV27 with TRBJ1-4; 10 nucleotides line up with TRBD1. Germline loops: CDR1 MNHEY, CDR2 SMNVEV (reference sequence). The junction had 8 bases not matched to a gene; V was cut back by 6 bases and J by 10 bases. CDR3 length: 14 amino acids. The CDR3, as DNA: TGTGCCAGCAGCGACAGGGGGCGCTTCGGAAAACTGTTTTTT. It translates to CASSDRGRFGKLFF.